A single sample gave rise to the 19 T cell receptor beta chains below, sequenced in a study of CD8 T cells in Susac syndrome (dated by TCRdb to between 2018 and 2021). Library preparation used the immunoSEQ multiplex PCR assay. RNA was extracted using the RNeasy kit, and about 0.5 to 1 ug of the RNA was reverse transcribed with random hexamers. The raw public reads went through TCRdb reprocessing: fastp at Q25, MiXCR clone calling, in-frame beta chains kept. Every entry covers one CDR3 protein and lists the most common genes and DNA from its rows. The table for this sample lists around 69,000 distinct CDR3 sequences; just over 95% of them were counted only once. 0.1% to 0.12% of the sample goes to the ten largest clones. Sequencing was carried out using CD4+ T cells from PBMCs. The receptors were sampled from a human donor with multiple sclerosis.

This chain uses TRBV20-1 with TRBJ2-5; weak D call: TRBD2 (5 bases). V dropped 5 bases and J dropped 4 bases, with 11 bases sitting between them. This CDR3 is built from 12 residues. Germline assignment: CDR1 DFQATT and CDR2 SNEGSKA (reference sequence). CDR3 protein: CSAPARGETQYF. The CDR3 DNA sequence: TGCAGTGCTCCCGCCCGGGGAGAGACCCAGTACTTC.

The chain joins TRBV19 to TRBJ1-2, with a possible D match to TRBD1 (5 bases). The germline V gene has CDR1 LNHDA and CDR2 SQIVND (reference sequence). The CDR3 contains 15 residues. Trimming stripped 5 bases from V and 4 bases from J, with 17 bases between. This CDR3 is CASSLAWGDPYGYTF. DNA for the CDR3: TGTGCCAGTAGTCTCGCGTGGGGGGACCCCTATGGCTACACCTTC.

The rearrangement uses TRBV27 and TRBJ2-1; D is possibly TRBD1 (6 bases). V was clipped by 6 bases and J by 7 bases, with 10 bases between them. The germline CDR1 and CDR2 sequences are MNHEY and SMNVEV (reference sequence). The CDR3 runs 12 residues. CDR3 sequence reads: CASSERGNEQFF. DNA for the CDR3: TGTGCCAGCAGCGAAAGGGGGAATGAGCAGTTCTTC.

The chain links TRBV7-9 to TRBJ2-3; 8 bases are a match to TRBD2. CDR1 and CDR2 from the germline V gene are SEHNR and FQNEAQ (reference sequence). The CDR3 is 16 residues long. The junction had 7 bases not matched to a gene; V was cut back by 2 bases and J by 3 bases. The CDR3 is CASSLSGAGVTDTQYF. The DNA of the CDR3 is TGTGCCAGCAGCTTATCGGGAGCGGGGGTTACAGATACGCAGTATTTT.

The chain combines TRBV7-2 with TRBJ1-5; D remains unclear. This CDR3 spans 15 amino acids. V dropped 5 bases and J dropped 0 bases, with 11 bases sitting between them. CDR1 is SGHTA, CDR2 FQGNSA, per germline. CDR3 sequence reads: CASSHLRDSNQPQHF. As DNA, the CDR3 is TGTGCCAGCAGCCACTTACGGGATAGCAATCAGCCCCAGCATTTT.

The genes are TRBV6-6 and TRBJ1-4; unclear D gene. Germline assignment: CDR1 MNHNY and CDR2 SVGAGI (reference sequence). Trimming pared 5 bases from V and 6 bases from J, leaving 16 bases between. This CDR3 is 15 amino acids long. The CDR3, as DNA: TGTGCCAGCAGTGCGCCGGGATCCCGGGATGAAAAACTGTTTTTT. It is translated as CASSAPGSRDEKLFF.

The CDR3 protein is CASSFPTMNTGELFF. CDR3 nucleotides: TGTGCCAGCAGCTTTCCCACCATGAACACCGGGGAGCTGTTTTTT. The chain employs TRBV7-9 and TRBJ2-2; D ambiguous. Trimming removed 3 bases at V and 1 base at J, with 9 bases between. This CDR3 is 15 amino acids long. Germline CDR1 reads SEHNR; CDR2 reads FQNEAQ (reference sequence).

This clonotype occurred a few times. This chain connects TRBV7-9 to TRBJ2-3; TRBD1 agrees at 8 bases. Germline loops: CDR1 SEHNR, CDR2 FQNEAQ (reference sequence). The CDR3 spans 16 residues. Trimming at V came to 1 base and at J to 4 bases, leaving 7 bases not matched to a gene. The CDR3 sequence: CASSLGPGGSPDTQYF. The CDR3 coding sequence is TGTGCCAGCAGCTTAGGCCCAGGGGGCTCCCCAGATACGCAGTATTTT.

CDR3 region: CSVGSANNQPQHF. The CDR3 coding sequence is TGCAGCGTTGGGTCAGCTAACAATCAGCCCCAGCATTTT. The chain recombines TRBV29-1 with TRBJ1-5; D gene ambiguous. With 4 bases removed from V and 3 bases from J, the gap between germline ends came to 10 bases. Germline V lookup: CDR1 SQVTM, CDR2 ANQGSEA. This CDR3 has 13 residues. Based on the CDR3 plus reference TRBV29-1 and TRBJ1-5, the full variable domain is SAVISQKPSRDICQRGTSLTIQCQVDSQVTMMFWYRQQPGQSLTLIATANQGSEATYESGFVIDKFPISRPNLTFSTLTVSNMSPEDSSIYLCSVGSANNQPQHFGDGTRLSIL.

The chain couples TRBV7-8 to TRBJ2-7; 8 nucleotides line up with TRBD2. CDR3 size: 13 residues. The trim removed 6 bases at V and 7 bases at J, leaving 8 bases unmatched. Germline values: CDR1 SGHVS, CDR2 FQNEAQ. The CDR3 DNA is TGTGCCAGCAGAGTTAGCGGGGCGGGGGAGCAGTACTTC. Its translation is CASRVSGAGEQYF.

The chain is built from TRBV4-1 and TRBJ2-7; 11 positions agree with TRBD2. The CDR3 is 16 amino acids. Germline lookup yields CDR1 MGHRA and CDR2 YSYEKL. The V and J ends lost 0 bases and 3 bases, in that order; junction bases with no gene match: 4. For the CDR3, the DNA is TGCGCCAGCAGCCAAGACTGGCTAGCGGGGGGCTACGAGCAGTACTTC. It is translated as CASSQDWLAGGYEQYF.

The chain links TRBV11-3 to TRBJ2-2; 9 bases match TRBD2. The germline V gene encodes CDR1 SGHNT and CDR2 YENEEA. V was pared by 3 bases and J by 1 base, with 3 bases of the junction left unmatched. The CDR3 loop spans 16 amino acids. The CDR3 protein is CASSFQTSGNTGELFF. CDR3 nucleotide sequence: TGTGCCAGCAGCTTCCAGACTAGCGGGAACACCGGGGAGCTGTTTTTT.

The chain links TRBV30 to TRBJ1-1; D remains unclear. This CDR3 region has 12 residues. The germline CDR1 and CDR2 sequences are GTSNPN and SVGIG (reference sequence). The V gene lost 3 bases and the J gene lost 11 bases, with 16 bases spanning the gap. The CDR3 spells CAWSVLPTGAFF. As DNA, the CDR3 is TGTGCCTGGAGCGTATTACCCACGGGGGCTTTCTTT. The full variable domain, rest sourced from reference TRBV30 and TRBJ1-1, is SQTIHQWPATLVQPVGSPLSLECTVEGTSNPNLYWYRQAAGRGLQLLFYSVGIGQISSEVPQNLSASRPQDRQFILSSKKLLLSDSGFYLCAWSVLPTGAFFGQGTRLTVV.

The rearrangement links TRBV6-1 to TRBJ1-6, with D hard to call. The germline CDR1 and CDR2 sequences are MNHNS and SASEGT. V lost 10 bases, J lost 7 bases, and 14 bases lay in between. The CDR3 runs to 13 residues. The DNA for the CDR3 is TGTGCCATCTGGGAAGGTGGAAATTCACCCCTCCACTTT. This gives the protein CAIWEGGNSPLHF.

CDR3 sequence: CASSKNRGPNTGELFF. CDR3 bases: TGTGCCAGCAGTAAAAACAGGGGGCCAAACACCGGGGAGCTGTTTTTT. The rearrangement uses TRBV6-1 and TRBJ2-2, with TRBD1 matching 9 bases. The CDR3 loop spans 16 amino acids. Per the germline V gene, CDR1 is MNHNS and CDR2 is SASEGT. The V and J ends lost 5 bases and 2 bases, in that order; junction bases with no gene match: 6.

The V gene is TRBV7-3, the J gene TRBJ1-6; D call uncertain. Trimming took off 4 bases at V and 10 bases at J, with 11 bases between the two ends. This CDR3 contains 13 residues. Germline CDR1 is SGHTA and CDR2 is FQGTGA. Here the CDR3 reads CASSSNGLSPLHF. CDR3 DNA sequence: TGTGCCAGCAGCTCCAACGGTCTCTCACCCCTCCACTTT.

This CDR3 is CASSFLLAGPTDTQYF. For the CDR3, the DNA is TGCGCCAGCAGCTTCCTCTTAGCGGGCCCCACAGATACGCAGTATTTT. The genes are TRBV5-1 and TRBJ2-3; 7 bases match TRBD2. The CDR3 sequence is 16 residues long. The J segment lost 2 bases and the V segment lost 2 bases, leaving 8 bases of the junction unmatched. Germline CDR1 and CDR2: SGHRS and YFSETQ.

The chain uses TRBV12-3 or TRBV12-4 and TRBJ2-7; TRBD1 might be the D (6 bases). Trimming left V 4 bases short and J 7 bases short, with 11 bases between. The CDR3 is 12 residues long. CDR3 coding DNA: TGTGCCAGCAGTTCCCCACAGGGAGAGCAGTACTTC. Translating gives CASSSPQGEQYF.

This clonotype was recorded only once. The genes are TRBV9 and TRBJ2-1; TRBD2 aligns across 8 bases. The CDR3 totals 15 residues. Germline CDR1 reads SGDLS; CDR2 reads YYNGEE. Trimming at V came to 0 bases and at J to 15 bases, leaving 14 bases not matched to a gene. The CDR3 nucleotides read TGTGCCAGCAGCGTAGACTCGCGGGGGGCCACAACTTTGTTCTTC. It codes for CASSVDSRGATTLFF.